This entry is about one T cell receptor (beta chain). Its antigen remains unknown. Measured with immunoSEQ multiplex PCR; TCRdb has only the in-frame clones, and not every one. The table lists about 11,000 clones, 85% to 90% of them singletons. The V gene's germline CDR1 is MNHNY and CDR2 SVGAGI (reference sequence). Trimming left V 0 bases short and J 0 bases short, with 11 bases between. This CDR3 is built from 16 residues. The data stem from a study of T cells in localized non-small cell lung cancer. Whole-study results and caveats: Adjacent lung had a median around 60 of the 100 largest tumor clones. The tumor had only one region sequenced, so heterogeneity remains possible. Uninvolved adjacent lung showed higher T cell clonality than tumor.

The specimen comprised peripheral blood, sampled before any cancer treatment. J is TRBJ2-5 and V is TRBV6-6; D is unclear. This TCR derives from a male donor older than 55 with stage I lung adenocarcinoma. The CDR3 here is CASSYSETPYQETQYF. The DNA of the CDR3 is TGTGCCAGCAGTTACTCCGAGACACCGTACCAAGAGACCCAGTACTTC.